The 26 T cell receptor beta chains presented below share a single source sample, sequenced in a study of memory CD4+ T cells and cytomegalovirus serostatus. Single viable CD3+CD4+CD8-CD45RO+ cells were sorted as the memory CD4+ T cells. Assay used: immunoSEQ multiplex PCR; TCRdb lists only in-frame clones, some missing. The data contain 45,000 to 60,000 clones, over 60% of them singletons. The sample consisted of memory CD4+ T cells from blood. Receptor source: an adult in good health and CMV-seropositive.

A few counts support this clone. CDR3 region: CASSLMSYGNTIYF. The CDR3 DNA follows: TGTGCCAGCAGCTTAATGTCTTATGGAAACACCATATATTTT. V gene TRBV7-2 combines with J gene TRBJ1-3; D is unresolved. This CDR3 is 14 amino acids long. Trimming took off 2 bases at V and 3 bases at J, with 8 bases between the two ends. In germline, CDR1 is SGHTA, CDR2 FQGNSA.

The chain uses TRBV5-6 and TRBJ2-7; 7 nucleotides agree with TRBD1. The germline CDR1 and CDR2 sequences are SGHDT and YYEEEE. There are 13 residues in the CDR3. V lost 2 bases, J lost 3 bases, and 2 bases stayed unmatched. The CDR3 coding sequence is TGTGCCAGCAGCTTCGGGACAGACTACGAGCAGTACTTC. Translation gives CASSFGTDYEQYF.

This clone has a single count. The chain carries TRBV7-8 and TRBJ2-5; 10 bases map to TRBD1. V shed 5 bases and J 6 bases; nucleotides not matched to a gene: 9. This CDR3 has 15 amino acids. The V gene's germline CDR1 is SGHVS and CDR2 FQNEAQ. CDR3 in amino acids: CASSPPGTGAQTQYF. CDR3 in DNA: TGTGCCAGCAGCCCTCCTGGGACAGGGGCGCAGACCCAGTACTTC.

This chain uses TRBV9 with TRBJ1-1; D call uncertain. The CDR3 totals 16 residues. Trimming removed 0 bases at V and 1 base at J, with 13 bases between. The germline V gene encodes CDR1 SGDLS and CDR2 YYNGEE. The CDR3 reads CASSVATPDWNTEAFF. CDR3 DNA sequence: TGTGCCAGCAGCGTAGCCACCCCCGACTGGAACACTGAAGCTTTCTTT.

The genes are TRBV5-1 and TRBJ1-1; TRBD1 aligns across 7 bases. Germline-derived CDR1 and CDR2 are SGHRS and YFSETQ. V trimming: 4 bases; J trimming: 7 bases; junction bases outside the gene matches: 7. The CDR3 has 13 residues. The CDR3 nucleotides are TGCGCCAGCAGCCAATTCCGGGACAGTGAAGCTTTCTTT. Protein: CASSQFRDSEAFF.

Here the CDR3 DNA reads TGTGCCAGCAGCTTAGGGATCGAGCAGTACTTC. Residues: CASSLGIEQYF. The gene calls are TRBV11-2 and TRBJ2-7; D remains unclear. CDR3 length: 11 residues. Germline V gene sequence: CDR1 SGHAT, CDR2 FQNNGV. V lost 1 base and J lost 6, with 4 bases in between.

The genes are TRBV6-1 and TRBJ2-2, with no clear D. Trimming stripped 8 bases from V and 1 base from J, with 11 bases between. This CDR3 contains 14 residues. Germline CDR1 reads MNHNS; CDR2 reads SASEGT. DNA of the CDR3: TGTGCCAGCTCGGACGGATTGAACACCGGGGAGCTGTTTTTT. Amino acids: CASSDGLNTGELFF.

The rearrangement joins TRBV6-1 to TRBJ2-1; 16 nucleotides match TRBD2. The CDR3 runs 13 residues. V lost 10 bases and J lost 9; bases outside the gene matches: 3. The germline CDR1 and CDR2 sequences are MNHNS and SASEGT. In DNA form, the CDR3 reads TGTGCCACCGGGACTAGCGGGGGGGCTGAGCAGTTCTTC. Its protein is CATGTSGGAEQFF.

The chain joins TRBV29-1 to TRBJ2-7, with a possible D match to TRBD1 (5 bases). V was trimmed by 4 bases and J by 2 bases, leaving 12 bases between them. CDR1 SQVTM and CDR2 ANQGSEA come from the germline V gene. The CDR3 length is 13 residues. The CDR3 sequence: CSVAQGSAYEQYF. The CDR3 coding sequence is TGCAGCGTTGCCCAGGGAAGCGCCTACGAGCAGTACTTC.

This chain links TRBV5-4 with TRBJ2-5; 7 bases fit TRBD1. The CDR3 has 13 amino acids. CDR1 is SGHNT, CDR2 YYREEE, per germline (reference sequence). The V segment lost 2 bases and the J segment 14 bases; nucleotides outside the gene matches: 12. CDR3: CASSFVGQPQHYF. CDR3 DNA sequence: TGTGCCAGCAGCTTTGTGGGACAGCCCCAACACTACTTC.

The chain has TRBV7-9 and TRBJ2-1; TRBD2 is a possible D gene (6 bases). The CDR3 length is 12 residues. The germline V gene has CDR1 SEHNR and CDR2 FQNEAQ (reference sequence). V lost 5 bases and J 6 bases, leaving 8 bases between the germline ends. CDR3: CASSVGLNEQFF. CDR3 bases: TGTGCCAGCAGCGTGGGACTCAATGAGCAGTTCTTC.

V is TRBV19 and J is TRBJ2-2, with 11 bases aligning to TRBD1. This CDR3 contains 16 residues. J lost 4 bases, V lost 6 bases, and 7 bases had no gene match. Germline V gene sequence: CDR1 LNHDA, CDR2 SQIVND (reference sequence). CDR3 sequence: CASSEGTGGATGELFF. CDR3 DNA: TGTGCCAGTAGCGAAGGGACAGGGGGTGCCACCGGGGAGCTGTTTTTT.

This rearrangement joins TRBV5-6 to TRBJ1-1; perhaps TRBD1 as D (6 bases). This CDR3 has 14 residues. The germline V and J ends were trimmed by 6 bases and 1 base, with 13 bases remaining between them. CDR1 is SGHDT and CDR2 is YYEEEE in the germline V gene. CDR3 coding DNA: TGTGCCAGCAACGCACAGGGAAGGAACACTGAAGCTTTCTTT. This sequence encodes CASNAQGRNTEAFF.

The chain joins TRBV5-8 to TRBJ1-3, with TRBD1 as a possible D gene (6 bases). CDR3 length: 15 residues. Trimming left V 1 base short and J 2 bases short, with 10 bases between. CDR1 is SGHTS and CDR2 is YDEGEE in the germline V gene. CDR3 sequence (DNA): TGTGCCAGCAGCTTGACAGGGCTAACTGGAAACACCATATATTTT. It codes for CASSLTGLTGNTIYF. The variable domain in full, completed from reference TRBV5-8 and TRBJ1-3, reads EAGVTQSPTHLIKTRGQQATLRCSPISGHTSVYWYQQALGLGLQFLLWYDEGEERNRGNFPPRFSGRQFPNYSSELNVNALELEDSALYLCASSLTGLTGNTIYFGEGSWLTVV.

The gene calls are TRBV15 and TRBJ2-1; no firm D call. CDR3 length: 14 amino acids. Deletions cut 4 bases from V and 5 bases from J, with 12 bases between. Looked up from germline, CDR1 is LNHNV and CDR2 is YYDKDF (reference sequence). The CDR3 loop reads CATSIRITNNEQFF. CDR3 sequence (DNA): TGTGCCACCAGCATAAGGATCACTAACAATGAGCAGTTCTTC.

This clone is medium-sized in the sample. J is TRBJ1-1 and V is TRBV19; 8 positions agree with TRBD1. Trimming at V came to 5 bases and at J to 3 bases, leaving 5 bases not matched to a gene. The germline gives CDR1 LNHDA, CDR2 SQIVND (reference sequence). CDR3 length: 14 amino acids. The CDR3 DNA follows: TGTGCCAGTAGTGGAAGGGACAGGTACACTGAAGCTTTCTTT. Translating it yields CASSGRDRYTEAFF.

The chain is built from TRBV5-1 and TRBJ2-1; D is undetermined. The CDR3 spans 14 residues. Germline V lookup: CDR1 SGHRS, CDR2 YFSETQ. V lost 4 bases, J lost 8 bases, and 16 bases lay in between. DNA for the CDR3: TGCGCCAGCAGCCAGGTAGCCCTCTTGGATGAGCAGTTCTTC. Residues: CASSQVALLDEQFF.

The chain carries TRBV6-6 and TRBJ1-1; D uncertain. The CDR3 length is 15 residues. Germline-derived CDR1 and CDR2 are MNHNY and SVGAGI (reference sequence). V was pared by 7 bases and J by 2 bases, with 17 bases between. The CDR3 region is CASTTNRRTNTEAFF. In nucleotides, the CDR3 is TGTGCCAGCACTACGAACCGGCGGACTAACACTGAAGCTTTCTTT.

On this clone itself: The sample holds other DNA sequences that translate to the same CDR3. The rearrangement uses TRBV6-1 and TRBJ1-2; D might be TRBD1 (5 bases). Trimming removed 4 bases at V and 4 bases at J, with 10 bases between. CDR1 and CDR2 (germline): MNHNS, SASEGT. This CDR3 has 13 residues. CDR3 nucleotides: TGTGCCAGCAGTGTGGGACTGAGCTATGGCTACACCTTC. This gives the protein CASSVGLSYGYTF.

J is TRBJ1-1 and V is TRBV19; D remains ambiguous. The CDR3 length is 16 residues. Deletions cut 1 base from V and 0 bases from J, with 12 bases between. Looked up from germline, CDR1 is LNHDA and CDR2 is SQIVND (reference sequence). Here the CDR3 DNA reads TGTGCCAGTAGTATAGGGCGGATGGGTTTGAACACTGAAGCTTTCTTT. Its protein is CASSIGRMGLNTEAFF.

The gene calls are TRBV7-3 and TRBJ1-6; TRBD1 is a possible D gene (5 bases). The CDR3 sequence is 15 residues long. Deletions cut 1 base from V and 7 bases from J, with 11 bases between. Germline V gene data show CDR1 as SGHTA and CDR2 as FQGTGA. CDR3 in amino acids: CASSLSARGNSPLHF. The DNA for the CDR3 is TGTGCCAGCAGCTTAAGCGCACGGGGGAATTCACCCCTCCACTTT.

The genes are TRBV14 and TRBJ1-6; TRBD1 matches at 7 bases. This CDR3 comprises 15 residues. Trimming at V came to 5 bases and at J to 3 bases, leaving 4 bases not matched to a gene. The germline CDR1 and CDR2 sequences are SGHDN and FVKESK. This chain's CDR3 is CASSATGVYNSPLHF. The CDR3 nucleotides read TGTGCCAGCAGCGCAACAGGGGTCTATAATTCACCCCTCCACTTT.

The chain couples TRBV6-5 to TRBJ2-3, with D hard to call. V was shortened by 2 bases and J by 0 bases, with 6 bases between the two germline ends. CDR3 length: 14 amino acids. Germline loops: CDR1 MNHEY, CDR2 SVGAGI. DNA of the CDR3: TGTGCCAGCAGTTACCCGGGTAGCACAGATACGCAGTATTTT. Protein product: CASSYPGSTDTQYF.

The V call is TRBV7-9, the J call TRBJ2-1, with TRBD2 matching over 11 bases. Trimming cost V 5 bases and J 0 bases; bases outside gene matches: 3. The CDR3 is made up of 16 amino acids. Germline V gives CDR1 SEHNR, CDR2 FQNEAQ (reference sequence). The CDR3 region has the DNA TGTGCCAGCAGCGGACTAGCGGGTAACTCCTACAATGAGCAGTTCTTC. Its protein is CASSGLAGNSYNEQFF.

The chain carries TRBV19 and TRBJ1-3, with TRBD1 matching 8 bases. Trimming took 7 bases from V and 4 from J; bases not matched to a gene: 9. The germline gives CDR1 LNHDA, CDR2 SQIVND (reference sequence). This CDR3 region has 15 residues. The DNA of the CDR3 is TGTGCCAGTAACCCATCCAGGGGGCCCGGAAACACCATATATTTT. As protein: CASNPSRGPGNTIYF. The variable domain in full, completed from reference TRBV19 and TRBJ1-3, reads DGGITQSPKYLFRKEGQNVTLSCEQNLNHDAMYWYRQDPGQGLRLIYYSQIVNDFQKGDIAEGYSVSREKKESFPLTVTSAQKNPTAFYLCASNPSRGPGNTIYFGEGSWLTVV.

CDR3 coding DNA: TGTGCCAGCAGATTCGGGGGGGGTTTGAACTATGGCTACACCTTC. Amino acid sequence: CASRFGGGLNYGYTF. The genes are TRBV21-1 and TRBJ1-2. TRBV21-1 is described as a pseudogene. The CDR3 loop spans 15 amino acids.